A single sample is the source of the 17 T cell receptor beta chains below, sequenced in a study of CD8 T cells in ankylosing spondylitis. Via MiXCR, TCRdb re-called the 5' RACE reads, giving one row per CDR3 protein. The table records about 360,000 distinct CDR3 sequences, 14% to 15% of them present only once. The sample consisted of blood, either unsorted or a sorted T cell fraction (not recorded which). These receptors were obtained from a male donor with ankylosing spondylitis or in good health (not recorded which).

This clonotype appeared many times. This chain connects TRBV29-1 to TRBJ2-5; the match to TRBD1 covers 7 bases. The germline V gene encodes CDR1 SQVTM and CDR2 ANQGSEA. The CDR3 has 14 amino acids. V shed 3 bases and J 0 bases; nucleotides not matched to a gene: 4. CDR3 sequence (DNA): TGCAGCGTTGAGGGGGACAGATACCAAGAGACCCAGTACTTC. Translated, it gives CSVEGDRYQETQYF.

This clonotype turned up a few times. CDR3 DNA sequence: TGCGCCAGCAGCTCGGGACAGGGAGGGCTGTTTTTT. It codes for CASSSGQGGLFF. V and J are TRBV5-1 and TRBJ2-2, with 9 bases identical to TRBD1. V lost 3 bases, J lost 13 bases, and 4 bases stayed unmatched. Germline-derived CDR1 and CDR2 are SGHRS and YFSETQ. This CDR3 contains 12 residues.

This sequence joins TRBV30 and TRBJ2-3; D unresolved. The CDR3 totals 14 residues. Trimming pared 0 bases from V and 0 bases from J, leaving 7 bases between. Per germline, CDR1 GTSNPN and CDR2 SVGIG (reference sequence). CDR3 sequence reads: CAWSVGGSTDTQYF. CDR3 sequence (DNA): TGTGCCTGGAGTGTGGGCGGAAGCACAGATACGCAGTATTTT.

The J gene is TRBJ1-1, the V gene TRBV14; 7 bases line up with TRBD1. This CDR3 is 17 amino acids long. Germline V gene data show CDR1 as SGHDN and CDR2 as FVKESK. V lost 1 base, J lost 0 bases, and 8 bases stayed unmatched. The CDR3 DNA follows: TGTGCCAGCAGCCAAGTAGGGACAGTACTACTGAACACTGAAGCTTTCTTT. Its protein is CASSQVGTVLLNTEAFF. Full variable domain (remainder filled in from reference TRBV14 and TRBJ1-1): EAGVTQFPSHSVIEKGQTVTLRCDPISGHDNLYWYRRVMGKEIKFLLHFVKESKQDESGMPNNRFLAERTGGTYSTLKVQPAELEDSGVYFCASSQVGTVLLNTEAFFGQGTRLTVV.

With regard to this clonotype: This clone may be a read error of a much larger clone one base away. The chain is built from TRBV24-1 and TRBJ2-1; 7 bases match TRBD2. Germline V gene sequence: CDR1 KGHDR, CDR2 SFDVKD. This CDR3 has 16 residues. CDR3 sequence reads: CATSDPRRGINNGQFF. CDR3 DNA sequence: TGTGCCACCAGTGATCCGAGGCGGGGGATCAACAATGGGCAGTTCTTC.

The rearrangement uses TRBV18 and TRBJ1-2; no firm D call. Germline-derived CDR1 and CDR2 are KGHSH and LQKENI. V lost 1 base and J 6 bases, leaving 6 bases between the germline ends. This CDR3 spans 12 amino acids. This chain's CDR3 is CASSPLSDGYTF. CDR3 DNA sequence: TGTGCCAGCTCACCACTCTCTGATGGCTACACCTTC.

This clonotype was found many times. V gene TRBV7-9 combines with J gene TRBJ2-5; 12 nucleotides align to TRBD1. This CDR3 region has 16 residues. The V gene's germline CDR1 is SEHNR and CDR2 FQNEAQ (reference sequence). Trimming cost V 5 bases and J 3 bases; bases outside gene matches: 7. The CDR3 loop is CASSPRGTGGEETQYF. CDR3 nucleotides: TGTGCCAGCAGCCCAAGGGGGACAGGGGGCGAAGAGACCCAGTACTTC.

CDR3 nucleotides: TGTGCCAGCAGCTTAGTTTCCCTGGGGAGTTTGTACTTC. Translating gives CASSLVSLGSLYF. The chain is built from TRBV7-2 and TRBJ2-7, with a tentative D call TRBD2 (5 bases). Germline lookup yields CDR1 SGHTA and CDR2 FQGNSA. CDR3 length: 13 residues. Between the trimmed V and J ends, which lost 1 base and 12 bases, there was a span of 16 bases.

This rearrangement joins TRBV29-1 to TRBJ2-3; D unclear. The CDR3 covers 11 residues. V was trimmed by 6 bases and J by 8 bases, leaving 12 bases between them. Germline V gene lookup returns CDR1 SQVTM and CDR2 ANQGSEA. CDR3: CSVSKGTTQYF. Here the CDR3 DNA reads TGCAGCGTCTCCAAAGGCACTACGCAGTATTTT.

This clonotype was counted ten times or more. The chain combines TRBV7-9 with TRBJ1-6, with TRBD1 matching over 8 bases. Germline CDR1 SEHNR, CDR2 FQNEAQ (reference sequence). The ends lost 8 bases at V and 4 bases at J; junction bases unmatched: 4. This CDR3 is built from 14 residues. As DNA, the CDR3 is TGTGCCAGCTCGAGACAGGGGTATAATTCACCCCTCCACTTT. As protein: CASSRQGYNSPLHF.

CDR3 sequence: CASRGQGAVSYEQFF. CDR3 DNA sequence: TGTGCCAGCCGGGGACAGGGTGCTGTTAGCTATGAGCAGTTCTTC. The chain employs TRBV19 and TRBJ2-1; 9 nucleotides agree with TRBD1. There are 15 residues in the CDR3. Per germline, CDR1 LNHDA and CDR2 SQIVND (reference sequence). The trim removed 9 bases at V and 8 bases at J, leaving 14 bases unmatched.

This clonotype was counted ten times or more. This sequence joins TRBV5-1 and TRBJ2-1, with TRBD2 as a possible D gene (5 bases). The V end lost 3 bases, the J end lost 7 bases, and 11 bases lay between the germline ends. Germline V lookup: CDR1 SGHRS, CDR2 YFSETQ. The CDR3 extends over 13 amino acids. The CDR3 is CASSYSQRNEQFF. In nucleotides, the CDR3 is TGCGCCAGCAGCTACTCCCAGCGGAATGAGCAGTTCTTC.

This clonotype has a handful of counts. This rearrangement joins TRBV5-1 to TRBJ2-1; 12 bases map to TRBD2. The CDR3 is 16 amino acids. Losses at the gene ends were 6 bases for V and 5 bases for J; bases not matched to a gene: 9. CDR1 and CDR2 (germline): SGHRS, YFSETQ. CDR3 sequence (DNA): TGCGCCAGCACCCCACTAGCGGGGGGTCTAAACAATGAGCAGTTCTTC. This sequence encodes CASTPLAGGLNNEQFF.

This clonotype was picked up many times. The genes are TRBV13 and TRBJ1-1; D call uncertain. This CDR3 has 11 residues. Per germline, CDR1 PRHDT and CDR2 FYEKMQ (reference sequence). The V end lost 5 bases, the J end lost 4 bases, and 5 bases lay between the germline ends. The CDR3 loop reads CASSPGTEAFF. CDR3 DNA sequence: TGTGCCAGCAGCCCGGGCACTGAAGCTTTCTTT.

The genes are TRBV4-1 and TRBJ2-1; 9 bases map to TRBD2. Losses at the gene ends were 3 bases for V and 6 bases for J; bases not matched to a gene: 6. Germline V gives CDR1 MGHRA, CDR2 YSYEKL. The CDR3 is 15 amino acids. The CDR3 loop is CASSHLAGEVNEQFF. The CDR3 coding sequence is TGCGCCAGCAGCCATTTAGCGGGAGAGGTCAATGAGCAGTTCTTC.

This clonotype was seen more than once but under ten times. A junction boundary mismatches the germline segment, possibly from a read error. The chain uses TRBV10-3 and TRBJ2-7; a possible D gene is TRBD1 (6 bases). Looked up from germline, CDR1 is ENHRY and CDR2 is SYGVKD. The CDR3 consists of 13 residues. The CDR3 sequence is CAISESGQPRTLF. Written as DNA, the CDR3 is TGTGCCATCAGTGAGTCCGGACAGCCCCGAACCCTGTTC.

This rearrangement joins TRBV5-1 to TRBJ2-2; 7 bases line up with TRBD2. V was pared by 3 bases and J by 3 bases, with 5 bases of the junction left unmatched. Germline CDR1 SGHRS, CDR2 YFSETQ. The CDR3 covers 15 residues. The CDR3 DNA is TGCGCCAGCAGCTCTAAGCGGGGCGACACCGGGGAGCTGTTTTTT. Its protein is CASSSKRGDTGELFF.